This entry features one TCR beta chain sequence. This sample is drawn from a study of shared clonotypes between healthy human individuals. Original analysis: ImmunoSEQ output held junction-only sequences without quality scores, so filtering differed. Clones were read by immunoSEQ multiplex PCR, and TCRdb kept only the in-frame ones, dropping some. V, J and clone size reflect that table, while D and trimming were determined from the DNA. The profile shows about 600,000 clones, less than 98% of them singletons. The healthy adult donors were HIV-negative and reported no recent acute infections or vaccinations. Germline V CDR1 and CDR2: WSHSY, SAAADI. This CDR3 has 15 residues. Trimming stripped 6 bases from V and 1 base from J, with 15 bases between.

The sequence came from a woman aged 30 to 39 in good health. The sequenced material came from naive CD4+ T cells sorted from blood. Subset given: CD45RA+ positively selected. The V gene is TRBV10-2, the J gene TRBJ1-1; no reliable D call. CDR3 in DNA: TGCGCCAGCAGACCCACCATACGGGGGAACACTGAAGCTTTCTTT. Translation gives CASRPTIRGNTEAFF.